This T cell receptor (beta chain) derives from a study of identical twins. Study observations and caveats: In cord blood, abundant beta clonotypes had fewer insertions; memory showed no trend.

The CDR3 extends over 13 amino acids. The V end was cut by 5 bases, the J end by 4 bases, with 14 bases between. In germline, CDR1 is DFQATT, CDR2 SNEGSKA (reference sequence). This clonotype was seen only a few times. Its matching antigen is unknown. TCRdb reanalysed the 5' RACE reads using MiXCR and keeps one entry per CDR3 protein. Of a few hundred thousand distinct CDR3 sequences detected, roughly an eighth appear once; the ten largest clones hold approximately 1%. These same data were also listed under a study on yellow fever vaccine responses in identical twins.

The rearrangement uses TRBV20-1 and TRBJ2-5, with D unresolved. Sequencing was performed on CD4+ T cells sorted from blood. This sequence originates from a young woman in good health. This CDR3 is CSAAQVTSETQYF. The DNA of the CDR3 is TGCAGTGCTGCGCAGGTGACATCAGAGACCCAGTACTTC.